The T cell receptor (beta chain) under discussion was sequenced for a study of CD8+ T cells in alopecia areata. Details on this clone: As yet, its antigen is unknown.

CDR1 and CDR2 from the germline V gene are MNHEY and SVGAGI. V lost 7 bases, J lost 7 bases, and 3 bases stayed unmatched. The CDR3 extends over 13 amino acids. Whole-study results and caveats: Lesional scalp displayed greater clonality than normal scalp, most notably in alopecia totalis/universalis. It was less clear whether patients shared TCRs than it was in mice, possibly because of HLA.

cDNA serving as the sequencing template came from extracted, reverse transcribed RNA. Measured with immunoSEQ multiplex PCR; TCRdb has only the in-frame clones, and not every one. Here the sample spans 120,000 or so clones, about 50% being singletons. Lesional scalp punch biopsies and peripheral blood were collected from alopecia areata patients. The rearrangement links TRBV6-5 to TRBJ2-2; 10 bases match TRBD2. This clonotype was obtained from a human donor with alopecia areata. The sequenced sample was NKG2D-low CD8+ T cells sorted from blood. Written as DNA, the CDR3 is TGTGCCAGCATGACTAGCGGGTTCGGGGAGCTGTTTTTT. Its translation is CASMTSGFGELFF.